This T cell receptor (beta chain) was captured by sequencing in a study of blood T cell repertoires in COVID-19. Study as a whole: COVID-19 samples from acute and convalescent phases originated in the United States, Italy and Spain. In each case, the material was cDNA or gDNA derived from T cells, B-cell-depleted T cells, or PBMCs.

Looked up from germline, CDR1 is SGDLS and CDR2 is YYNGEE. This CDR3 region has 15 residues. V dropped 3 bases and J dropped 4 bases, with 16 bases sitting between them. As processed by the authors: The authors estimated nucleated cell counts from reference gene primer amplification. Method: immunoSEQ multiplex PCR; TCRdb's copy keeps in-frame clones and lacks some. Clone size and the V and J calls come from that table; the DNA yielded D and trimming. The table has 50,000 to 55,000 clones, 86% seen once. Input material: peripheral blood. The TCR originated in a woman of 80 years or more with acute or convalescent COVID-19. The rearrangement uses TRBV9 and TRBJ1-2, with a possible D match to TRBD1 (6 bases). CDR3 loop: CASSASHTGIYGYTF. CDR3 sequence (DNA): TGTGCCAGCAGCGCATCCCACACAGGGATCTATGGCTACACCTTC.